This TCR beta chain originates from a study of shared clonotypes between healthy human individuals. Study-level results: A reduction in generation probabilities was seen for non-shared clonotypes relative to those shared by all four donors.

For this clone: Its antigen is still unknown. The germline gene is not matched at one end of the junction; a read error may be the cause.

TCRdb's copy holds only in-frame clones and misses some; the assay was immunoSEQ multiplex PCR. The data show about 330,000 clones, under 80% seen once. Per the germline V gene, CDR1 is MDHEN and CDR2 is SYDVKM. The CDR3 has 15 residues. The sample consisted of memory CD4+ T cells sorted from blood. Documented subset: CD45RA-negative fraction. The clonotype was recovered from a man aged 25 to 45 in good health. The chain has TRBV28 and TRBJ1-5, with D perhaps TRBD1 (6 bases). CDR3 in amino acids: CVSRYQGNMNQPQHF. In DNA, the CDR3 is TGTGTCAGCAGATACCAGGGGAATATGAACCAGCCCCAGCATTTT.